The 15 T cell receptor beta chains presented below share a single source sample, sequenced in a study of CD8+ T cells in alopecia areata. Cells from pooled cutaneous lymph nodes were sorted by CD4, CD8alpha, NKG2D, NKG2ACE and other markers. RNA was extracted and reverse transcribed into cDNA as the sequencing template. TCRdb keeps only in-frame clones here, not all; method: immunoSEQ multiplex PCR. Altogether 290,000 or so clones were found in the sample, and no singletons occur. Sequenced: CD4+ T cells sorted from a lymph node. These receptors were taken from a C3H/HeJ mouse with alopecia areata. This strain's MHC haplotype is H2-k.

This clone has just a few counts. Gene names refer to mouse genes. The read comes to an end 4 residues before the CDR3 does, leaving the germline J gene to fill in the end. The rearrangement uses TRBV1 and TRBJ2-3; 8 bases are a match to TRBD1. CDR3 length: 16 residues. The germline V gene has CDR1 NSQYPW and CDR2 LRSPGD (reference sequence). Trimming cost V 0 bases and J 4 bases; bases outside gene matches: 6. The covered CDR3 bases are TGCACCTGCAGTGCAGATCGACGACAGGGGACAGAA. Its protein product is CTCSADRRQGTE. The full-length CDR3 reads as CTCSADRRQGTETLYF.

To note about this clone: Gene names follow the mouse nomenclature. The read gets to within 4 residues of the CDR3 end, and the germline J gene fills in the rest. J is TRBJ2-4 and V is TRBV17, with a weak D call TRBD1 (5 bases). V was clipped by 1 base and J by 2 bases, with 7 bases between them. CDR1 is MNHDT, CDR2 YYDKIL, per germline. This CDR3 comprises 14 residues. The part of the CDR3 DNA that was read is TGTGCTAGCAGTAGAGGAGGGGTTCAAAAC. This encodes CASSRGGVQN. The complete CDR3 sequence is CASSRGGVQNTLYF.

The sample holds a few counts of this clone. The gene names given are mouse names. The read falls 4 residues short of the CDR3 end, and the missing part is taken from the germline J gene. The V gene is TRBV13-1, the J gene TRBJ2-2; TRBD1 agrees at 10 bases. This CDR3 spans 16 amino acids. Germline loops: CDR1 NSHNY, CDR2 SYGAGN. Losses at the gene ends were 2 bases for V and 0 bases for J; bases not matched to a gene: 1. CDR3 DNA, as far as it was read: TGTGCCAGCAGTGAGGGACAGGGGACAAACACCGGG. This translates into CASSEGQGTNTG. The whole CDR3 sequence is CASSEGQGTNTGQLYF.

This clone appeared a few times. The listed genes are named as in mouse. Read data end 4 residues before the CDR3 end; the end is taken from the germline J gene. V gene TRBV31 combines with J gene TRBJ1-1; 10 bases fit TRBD1. Trimming cost V 4 bases and J 3 bases; bases outside gene matches: 2. Germline V gene data show CDR1 as GKSSPN and CDR2 as SITVG. This CDR3 is built from 13 residues. Here the CDR3 reads CAWTGTGDTEVFF. Incomplete CDR3 DNA: TGTGCCTGGACCGGGACAGGGGACACA. Complete variable domain (other parts from reference TRBV31 and TRBJ1-1): AQTIHQWPVAEIKAVGSPLSLGCTIKGKSSPNLYWYWQATGGTLQQLFYSITVGQVESVVQLNLSASRPKDDQFILSTEKLLLSHSGFYLCAWTGTGDTEVFFGKGTRLTVV.

Remarks on this clone: All gene names here are mouse names. The read ends 4 residues shy of where the CDR3 ends; the end is completed using the germline J gene. This sample includes further DNA sequences coding for the same CDR3. V gene TRBV1 combines with J gene TRBJ2-5, with a tentative D call TRBD2 (5 bases). V gave up 0 bases and J gave up 2 bases, with 9 bases separating them. The CDR3 length is 15 residues. Germline CDR1 reads NSQYPW; CDR2 reads LRSPGD (reference sequence). The CDR3 spells CTCSADWGIQDTQYF. Incomplete CDR3 DNA: TGCACCTGCAGTGCAGATTGGGGAATCCAAGAC.

This clone appeared many times. Any gene name here is a mouse gene name. The read ends 4 residues shy of where the CDR3 ends; the end is completed using the germline J gene. V and J are TRBV13-2 and TRBJ2-1, with D possibly TRBD2 on 6 matching bases. The germline V gene has CDR1 NNHNN and CDR2 SYGAGS (reference sequence). The V end lost 0 bases, the J end lost 1 base, and 8 bases lay between the germline ends. This CDR3 is built from 15 residues. The CDR3 spells CASGDVTGNYAEQFF. CDR3 bases read: TGTGCCAGCGGTGATGTAACTGGGAACTATGCT.

In the case of this clone: Gene names are the mouse ones. The CDR3 end lies 4 residues beyond the end of the read and is filled in from the germline J gene. J is TRBJ2-3 and V is TRBV19; D possibly corresponds to TRBD2 (6 bases). Trimming left V 0 bases short and J 4 bases short, with 9 bases between. CDR3 size: 14 residues. CDR1 is FNHDT, CDR2 SITEND, per germline (reference sequence). The CDR3 DNA, read in part, is TGTGCCAGCAGTATAGGTTGGGGGACAGAA. This translates into CASSIGWGTE. The whole CDR3 region reads CASSIGWGTETLYF.

The table lists this clone with a few counts. Germline and genes: mouse. The missing CDR3 end, 4 residues past where the read stops, is filled in from the germline J gene. The V call is TRBV19, the J call TRBJ2-2; no firm D call. Germline loops: CDR1 FNHDT, CDR2 SITEND (reference sequence). CDR3 length: 15 amino acids. Trimming pared 0 bases from V and 0 bases from J, leaving 6 bases between. The CDR3 region is CASSIVWANTGQLYF. Partial CDR3 DNA: TGTGCCAGCAGTATAGTGTGGGCAAACACCGGG.

This clone was found a few times. Mouse gene names and germline throughout. The read ends 4 residues shy of where the CDR3 ends; the end is completed using the germline J gene. The chain joins TRBV1 to TRBJ2-3; 7 nucleotides match TRBD1. Germline-derived CDR1 and CDR2 are NSQYPW and LRSPGD (reference sequence). The V and J ends lost 2 bases and 0 bases, in that order; junction bases with no gene match: 5. CDR3 length: 16 residues. The CDR3 bases that were read are TGCACCTGCAGTGCAAAGACAGGGTCTAGTGCAGAA. Its protein is CTCSAKTGSSAE. The CDR3 as a whole reads CTCSAKTGSSAETLYF. The full variable domain, rest sourced from reference TRBV1 and TRBJ2-3, is VTLLEQNPRWRLVPRGQAVNLRCILKNSQYPWMSWYQQDLQKQLQWLFTLRSPGDKEVKSLPGADYLATRVTDTELRLQVANMSQGRTLYCTCSAKTGSSAETLYFGSGTRLTVL.

This clone was counted a few times. Gene names follow the mouse nomenclature. The read terminates 4 residues before the CDR3 end, so the remaining end is supplied by the germline J gene. The rearrangement links TRBV2 to TRBJ1-2; TRBD1 aligns across 9 bases. This CDR3 is built from 15 residues. With 3 bases clipped from V and 0 bases from J, the junction kept 2 bases outside the gene matches. Germline V gene data show CDR1 as LGHNA and CDR2 as YSYQKL. The CDR3 is CASSQTGGTNSDYTF. The sequenced CDR3 bases are TGTGCCAGCAGCCAGACAGGGGGGACAAACTCC.

Remarks on this clone: Germline and genes here are mouse. The CDR3 end falls 4 residues outside the read, so it is completed with the germline J gene. V and J are TRBV19 and TRBJ1-1, with unresolved D. The CDR3 spans 12 residues. Per germline, CDR1 FNHDT and CDR2 SITEND (reference sequence). This CDR3 is CASSIQRTEVFF. CDR3 bases read: TGTGCCAGCAGTATCCAGAGAACA.

In regard to this clone: Genes and germline come from the mouse. Here the CDR3 reads CASKGQYTEVFF. The sequenced part of the CDR3 DNA is TGTGCCAGCAAGGGACAGTACACA. The V and J genes are TRBV13-3 and TRBJ1-1, with 7 nucleotides matching TRBD1. The read halts 4 residues ahead of the CDR3 end, with the missing end drawn from the germline J gene. Germline CDR1 is NNHDY and CDR2 is SYVADS. This CDR3 has 12 residues. The V segment lost 6 bases and the J segment 3 bases; nucleotides outside the gene matches: 2.

This clone was counted only a few times. Genes here carry mouse names. The read gets to within 4 residues of the CDR3 end, and the germline J gene fills in the rest. The chain couples TRBV13-1 to TRBJ1-2, with 8 bases fitting TRBD1. Germline values: CDR1 NSHNY, CDR2 SYGAGN. The CDR3 runs 13 residues. Here the CDR3 reads CASSPRQGSDYTF. The sequenced CDR3 bases are TGTGCCAGCAGCCCTCGACAGGGGTCC.

This clone was found a few times. Gene names refer to mouse genes. CDR3 residues: CASGDARDWGVQDTQYF. Incomplete CDR3 DNA: TGTGCCAGCGGTGATGCCCGGGACTGGGGGGTCCAAGAC. The genes are TRBV13-2 and TRBJ2-5; 12 nucleotides agree with TRBD2. Sequencing ends 4 residues short of the CDR3 end; the germline J gene provides the rest. The germline V gene has CDR1 NNHNN and CDR2 SYGAGS (reference sequence). There are 17 residues in the CDR3. V shed 0 bases and J 2 bases; nucleotides not matched to a gene: 4.

Comments on this clone: These gene names are mouse names. The read ends 4 residues before the CDR3 terminus; that terminus is restored from the germline J gene. This sequence joins TRBV17 and TRBJ2-5; 7 positions agree with TRBD2. Germline CDR1 is MNHDT and CDR2 is YYDKIL. The CDR3 sequence is 14 residues long. The DNA read from the CDR3 is TGTGCTAGCAGGAGTTGGGGGGAGGAAGAC. Translation: CASRSWGEED. The whole CDR3 region reads CASRSWGEEDTQYF.